This TCR beta chain came from a study of blood T cell repertoires in COVID-19. Overall study context: From T cells, B-cell-depleted T cells, or PBMCs came the material, which was cDNA or gDNA.

Profiling relied on immunoSEQ multiplex PCR, and the TCRdb table lists in-frame clones only, not all of them. The sample has approximately 49,000 clones, around nine tenths seen once. J lost 6 bases, V lost 4 bases, and 10 bases had no gene match. Germline CDR1 SGHRS, CDR2 YFSETQ. The CDR3 consists of 16 residues. Sequenced material: peripheral blood. This sequence originates from a man aged 50-60 years with acute or convalescent COVID-19. The J gene is TRBJ2-1, the V gene TRBV5-1, with TRBD2 identical over 10 bases. CDR3 amino acids: CASSGTGTSAGNEQFF. For the CDR3, the DNA is TGCGCCAGCAGCGGAACCGGGACTAGCGCCGGCAATGAGCAGTTCTTC.